Below, 28 T cell receptor beta chains from the same sample are listed, as sequenced in a study of blood T cell repertoires in COVID-19. The assay was immunoSEQ multiplex PCR, and TCRdb's table has in-frame clones only and misses some. The data hold approximately 210,000 clones, with just over 90% observed a single time. The sample consisted of peripheral blood. The receptors derive from a young man with acute or convalescent COVID-19.

V is TRBV28 and J is TRBJ1-5, with 7 bases that match TRBD1. Germline assignment: CDR1 MDHEN and CDR2 SYDVKM. The CDR3 is 15 amino acids. The junction had 4 bases not matched to a gene; V was cut back by 3 bases and J by 2 bases. The CDR3 DNA follows: TGTGCCAGCAGTTTGAGGGGACAGCGCAATCAGCCCCAGCATTTT. It is translated as CASSLRGQRNQPQHF.

A few counts support this clone. The chain joins TRBV12-3 or TRBV12-4 to TRBJ1-2, with a tentative D call TRBD1 (5 bases). V lost 3 bases and J 7 bases, leaving 12 bases between the germline ends. There are 13 residues in the CDR3. The CDR3: CASSLPGKRGYTF. The CDR3 DNA follows: TGTGCCAGCAGTTTGCCAGGGAAGCGTGGCTACACCTTC.

The chain is built from TRBV19 and TRBJ1-2, with 8 bases lining up with TRBD1. The CDR3 has 14 residues. Unmatched junction bases numbered 6, after V lost 3 bases and J lost 6 bases. Germline V gene data show CDR1 as LNHDA and CDR2 as SQIVND (reference sequence). CDR3 nucleotides: TGTGCCAGTAGTATCCAAGGGACAGGACATGGCTACACCTTC. This codes for CASSIQGTGHGYTF.

CDR3 sequence reads: CASISTASYGYTF. The CDR3 DNA is TGTGCCAGCATTTCGACAGCTAGCTATGGCTACACCTTC. The chain is built from TRBV28 and TRBJ1-2, with a possible D match to TRBD1 (5 bases). Looked up from germline, CDR1 is MDHEN and CDR2 is SYDVKM. The CDR3 runs to 13 residues. Trimming removed 7 bases from V and 4 bases from J, with 13 bases in between.

This chain uses TRBV5-8 with TRBJ1-6, with no clear D. Trimming removed 4 bases at V and 9 bases at J, with 11 bases between. CDR1 is SGHTS and CDR2 is YDEGEE in the germline V gene. This CDR3 has 13 residues. CDR3 sequence reads: CASSQTRSSPLHF. In nucleotides, the CDR3 is TGTGCCAGCAGCCAGACTAGGAGTTCACCCCTCCACTTT.

The V gene is TRBV4-2, the J gene TRBJ1-4, with D possibly matching TRBD1 (6 bases). Per the germline V gene, CDR1 is LGHNA and CDR2 is YNFKEQ. Between the trimmed V and J ends, which lost 0 bases and 0 bases, there was a span of 14 bases. The length of the CDR3 is 18 residues. The CDR3 reads CASSQESYSGATNEKLFF. CDR3 DNA sequence: TGTGCCAGCAGCCAAGAATCGTATTCAGGGGCAACTAATGAAAAACTGTTTTTT.

The genes are TRBV28 and TRBJ2-2, with D possibly matching TRBD1 (6 bases). The CDR3 totals 19 residues. Between the trimmed V and J ends, which lost 5 bases and 0 bases, there was a span of 22 bases. Germline CDR1 is MDHEN and CDR2 is SYDVKM. The chain's CDR3 is CASSPYKLDRLANTGELFF. The CDR3 DNA follows: TGTGCCAGCAGTCCCTATAAACTTGACAGGCTCGCGAACACCGGGGAGCTGTTTTTT.

The chain recombines TRBV9 with TRBJ2-1; TRBD1 matches at 8 bases. Losses at the gene ends were 1 base for V and 8 bases for J; bases not matched to a gene: 8. Germline V gene data show CDR1 as SGDLS and CDR2 as YYNGEE. The CDR3 consists of 15 residues. CDR3 bases: TGTGCCAGCAGCGTATCGGGCCAGGGGGCCGATGAGCAGTTCTTC. Amino acid sequence: CASSVSGQGADEQFF.

The rearrangement joins TRBV27 to TRBJ2-1; 7 bases match TRBD1. The CDR3 has 15 amino acids. Trimming cost V 5 bases and J 4 bases; bases outside gene matches: 8. From germline, CDR1 is MNHEY and CDR2 SMNVEV (reference sequence). The CDR3 reads CASSRTGEGYNEQFF. The CDR3 nucleotides read TGTGCCAGCAGTCGTACAGGGGAAGGTTACAATGAGCAGTTCTTC.

The chain joins TRBV12-1 to TRBJ1-1. TRBV12-1 is flagged as a pseudogene. The length of the CDR3 is 22 residues. The CDR3 sequence is CASSPRSPHNHLSRARNTEAFF. The CDR3, as DNA: TGTGCCAGCAGCCCCCGGAGCCCCCACAACCACCTTTCGAGGGCCCGGAACACTGAAGCTTTCTTT.

The gene calls are TRBV27 and TRBJ2-7; 8 nucleotides agree with TRBD2. With V trimmed by 7 bases and J by 3 bases, 8 bases remained unmatched. Germline V gives CDR1 MNHEY, CDR2 SMNVEV (reference sequence). CDR3 length: 14 residues. The CDR3 protein is CASTPGTSRYEQYF. DNA of the CDR3: TGTGCCAGCACCCCAGGGACTAGTCGCTACGAGCAGTACTTC.

The chain's CDR3 is CASSLSPGVGYEQFF. The CDR3 nucleotides read TGTGCCAGCAGCTTATCCCCGGGAGTCGGGTATGAGCAGTTCTTC. J is TRBJ2-1 and V is TRBV7-3; possibly TRBD2 for D (6 bases). The CDR3 runs 15 residues. V was shortened by 2 bases and J by 8 bases, with 16 bases between the two germline ends. The germline CDR1 and CDR2 sequences are SGHTA and FQGTGA. The whole variable domain, remainder taken from reference TRBV7-3 and TRBJ2-1, is GAGVSQTPSNKVTEKGKYVELRCDPISGHTALYWYRQSLGQGPEFLIYFQGTGAADDSGLPNDRFFAVRPEGSVSTLKIQRTERGDSAVYLCASSLSPGVGYEQFFGPGTRLTVL.

The genes are TRBV19 and TRBJ1-3, with D hard to call. This CDR3 spans 14 amino acids. Germline values: CDR1 LNHDA, CDR2 SQIVND (reference sequence). Trimming pared 7 bases from V and 0 bases from J, leaving 10 bases between. In nucleotides, the CDR3 is TGTGCCAGTACCTTACAGTCCTCTGGAAACACCATATATTTT. Protein: CASTLQSSGNTIYF. Full variable domain (outside the CDR3, taken from reference TRBV19 and TRBJ1-3): DGGITQSPKYLFRKEGQNVTLSCEQNLNHDAMYWYRQDPGQGLRLIYYSQIVNDFQKGDIAEGYSVSREKKESFPLTVTSAQKNPTAFYLCASTLQSSGNTIYFGEGSWLTVV.

The CDR3 coding sequence is TGTGCCAGCTCACCGCTCACAGGGGGAATTGACACTGAAGCTTTCTTT. Its protein product is CASSPLTGGIDTEAFF. This chain uses TRBV18 with TRBJ1-1, with 8 positions matching TRBD1. J gave up 3 bases and V 3 bases, and 9 bases lay outside the gene matches. Germline CDR1 reads KGHSH; CDR2 reads LQKENI. This CDR3 spans 16 amino acids.

The V and J genes are TRBV3-1 (or the pseudogene TRBV3-2) and TRBJ1-4; D is perhaps TRBD1 (5 bases). The germline CDR1 and CDR2 sequences are LGHDT and YNNKEL (reference sequence). The CDR3 extends over 15 amino acids. The germline V and J ends were trimmed by 1 base and 4 bases, with 10 bases remaining between them. The CDR3 loop reads CASSQAWGVNEKLFF. DNA for the CDR3: TGTGCCAGCAGCCAAGCCTGGGGGGTTAATGAAAAACTGTTTTTT.

The J gene is TRBJ2-1, the V gene TRBV21-1; the D call of TRBD2 is as the table states it, not checked on the DNA. TRBV21-1 is a documented pseudogene. The CDR3 spans 20 residues. The CDR3, as DNA: TGTGCCATCGTGGCACTTCCCGGGACTAGCGGGGGGGGCCGTTACAATGAGCAGTTCTTC. It is translated as CAIVALPGTSGGGRYNEQFF.

In its sample, this clone was seen once. The chain is built from TRBV7-2 and TRBJ1-3, with D possibly matching TRBD1 (6 bases). V was cut by 4 bases and J by 8 bases, with 21 bases left in between. This CDR3 spans 16 amino acids. Germline CDR1 reads SGHTA; CDR2 reads FQGNSA. CDR3 DNA: TGTGCCAGCAGCTATAACTGGACAGCCGACCCTTACACCATATATTTT. Translation gives CASSYNWTADPYTIYF. Combining the CDR3 with reference TRBV7-2 and TRBJ1-3 gives the whole variable domain GAGVSQSPSNKVTEKGKDVELRCDPISGHTALYWYRQSLGQGLEFLIYFQGNSAPDKSGLPSDRFSAERTGGSVSTLTIQRTQQEDSAVYLCASSYNWTADPYTIYFGEGSWLTVV.

The chain recombines TRBV27 with TRBJ2-1; 10 nucleotides match TRBD2. This CDR3 has 16 residues. From germline, CDR1 is MNHEY and CDR2 SMNVEV (reference sequence). V trimming: 3 bases; J trimming: 7 bases; junction bases outside the gene matches: 9. For the CDR3, the DNA is TGTGCCAGCAGTTTGCTAGCGGGAGTTCCCGGGAATGAGCAGTTCTTC. It translates to CASSLLAGVPGNEQFF.

The V call is TRBV5-1, the J call TRBJ1-1; possibly TRBD1 for D (6 bases). The V end lost 3 bases, the J end lost 3 bases, and 18 bases lay between the germline ends. The CDR3 is 16 residues long. CDR1 and CDR2 from the germline V gene are SGHRS and YFSETQ. DNA of the CDR3: TGCGCCAGCAGCTACAACCCCTCGGACAGACACACTGAAGCTTTCTTT. This gives the protein CASSYNPSDRHTEAFF.

This CDR3 is CASSLAGLAYNEQFF. The CDR3 region has the DNA TGCGCCAGCAGCTTGGCGGGACTTGCATACAATGAGCAGTTCTTC. This chain joins TRBV5-1 and TRBJ2-1, with D maybe TRBD2 (6 bases). V was shortened by 0 bases and J by 4 bases, with 11 bases between the two germline ends. Per germline, CDR1 SGHRS and CDR2 YFSETQ. The CDR3 is made up of 15 amino acids.

CDR3 protein: CACSTGGYTYSGANVLTF. DNA for the CDR3: TGTGCCTGCTCGACAGGGGGCTATACTTACTCTGGGGCCAACGTCCTGACTTTC. This chain joins TRBV30 and TRBJ2-6; 10 bases fit TRBD1. After removal of 6 bases from V and 0 bases from J, the junction contained 11 bases not matched to a gene. CDR1 is GTSNPN, CDR2 SVGIG, per germline (reference sequence). The CDR3 totals 18 residues.

This sequence joins TRBV5-4 and TRBJ1-1; 7 nucleotides line up with TRBD1. V lost 4 bases and J lost 1; bases outside the gene matches: 16. This CDR3 comprises 18 residues. Germline V gene sequence: CDR1 SGHNT, CDR2 YYREEE (reference sequence). This chain's CDR3 is CASSPTGTASVGNTEAFF. For the CDR3, the DNA is TGTGCCAGCAGCCCAACCGGGACAGCAAGCGTGGGGAACACTGAAGCTTTCTTT.

The chain uses TRBV2 and TRBJ2-7; D is unresolved. CDR3 length: 11 residues. V shed 6 bases and J shed 6 bases, with 9 bases lying between them. CDR1 and CDR2 (germline): SNHLY, FYNNEI. The CDR3 DNA sequence: TGTGCCAGCAGCCCCCTGTCCGAGCAGTACTTC. Translation: CASSPLSEQYF.

The CDR3 DNA sequence: TGTGCCAGCAGTCCACTAGCGGCAGCCTACAATGAGCAGTTCTTC. Amino acids: CASSPLAAAYNEQFF. The chain combines TRBV6-4 with TRBJ2-1; 8 nucleotides align to TRBD2. The V segment lost 5 bases and the J segment 2 bases; nucleotides outside the gene matches: 5. The CDR3 is 15 amino acids. CDR1 and CDR2 from the germline V gene are MRHNA and SNTAGT.

The chain couples TRBV19 to TRBJ1-1, with 9 bases aligning to TRBD1. The CDR3 consists of 17 residues. The junction had 14 bases not matched to a gene; V was cut back by 8 bases and J by 1 base. Germline CDR1 reads LNHDA; CDR2 reads SQIVND (reference sequence). This CDR3 is CASHLRTGARGNTEAFF. The CDR3 DNA sequence: TGTGCCAGTCACCTCCGGACAGGGGCTAGAGGGAACACTGAAGCTTTCTTT.

This clone has just one count. The chain couples TRBV5-6 to TRBJ2-6; D is possibly TRBD1 (6 bases). In germline, CDR1 is SGHDT, CDR2 YYEEEE. V was pared by 1 base and J by 3 bases, with 8 bases between. The CDR3 contains 15 residues. The CDR3 region is CASSLTGYGANVLTF. For the CDR3, the DNA is TGTGCCAGCAGCTTGACAGGGTATGGGGCCAACGTCCTGACTTTC.

V is TRBV6-5 and J is TRBJ1-6, with D unclear. Trimming pared 2 bases from V and 0 bases from J, leaving 8 bases between. CDR1 is MNHEY and CDR2 is SVGAGI in the germline V gene. The CDR3 covers 16 residues. CDR3 region: CASSYKGGSYNSPLHF. The CDR3 DNA is TGTGCCAGCAGTTACAAGGGAGGCTCCTATAATTCACCCCTCCACTTT.

The chain is built from TRBV6-5 and TRBJ1-3; D is undetermined. This CDR3 is 14 amino acids long. V was clipped by 5 bases and J by 0 bases, with 8 bases between them. Looked up from germline, CDR1 is MNHEY and CDR2 is SVGAGI. The CDR3 region is CASSTKNSGNTIYF. The CDR3 nucleotides read TGTGCCAGCAGTACAAAGAACTCTGGAAACACCATATATTTT.